This T cell receptor beta chain was sequenced in a study of blood T cells in healthy people across ages (dated by TCRdb to between 2015 and 2017). Background for the entire study: In model experiments, template switching captured roughly one uniquely barcoded TCR beta cDNA molecule for every two T cells. To track age-related changes in TCR beta repertoire diversity, the study relied on deep sequencing normalized with unique cDNA molecular identifiers. The donors were split into four age groups: young (average about 16 years), middle-aged (about 40), aged (about 62) and long-lived (approximately 89). To avoid experimental bias, donors of different ages were randomly spread across the sequencing lanes. Two additional independent replicas of 1 million unique cDNA reads from the same blood draw were analyzed for two donors (one aged 18 to 30 and one aged 80 or older).

Regarding this clonotype: The antigen it binds to is not known. The junction shows a germline mismatch at one end, possibly a read error.

Receptors were amplified or captured by 5' RACE. These reads were obtained on an Illumina HiSeq 2500. A second PCR of roughly 7 to 11 cycles was performed with a sample-barcoded 5' primer and a J-beta primer mix. A unique molecular identifier was introduced onto each TCR beta cDNA molecule by a template-switch 5' adaptor carrying 12 random nucleotides. At least 2.5 million CDR3-containing paired-end reads were obtained from each sample. First-strand cDNA synthesis was performed from all RNA using the Mint cDNA synthesis kit, with priming by a TRBC-specific oligonucleotide. All cDNA was treated with uracil-DNA glycosylase and then went through a first 18-cycle PCR with the universal primers M1SS and BC2_uni_R. The paper's processing steps were these. For normalization, 1 million high-quality reads were randomly selected from each sample, with every read carrying a distinct molecular identifier. Reads with shared molecular identifiers were discarded instead of being binned into consensus sequences. CDR3 identification, clonotype clustering and error correction used MiTCR with a Q25 quality threshold and the strictest error-elimination algorithm. A nonparametric unseen species model with Euler transformation was used to estimate a lower bound on total TCR beta diversity. In-frame beta chains were kept once TCRdb had trimmed the public reads at Q25 with fastp and called clones with MiXCR. Here each entry gathers all rows of one CDR3 protein and keeps the most common genes and DNA. These V and J calls rely on TCRdb rather than the paper's analysis. Recorded for this sample are roughly 900,000 distinct CDR3 sequences; around 28% of them occurred a single time. 17% of the sample is held by the ten biggest clonotypes.

Overall study outcomes, separate from this receptor: There was a strong correlation between observed TCR beta diversity and the percentage of naive T cells measured by flow cytometry. Compared with the aged group, more naive CD4+ T cells, fewer expanded clones and increased TCR diversity were shown by the long-lived group, suggesting age selection. Because the CMV infection status of the donors was unknown, age-related changes in expanded clonotypes may potentially have been confounded. As age increased, observed TCR beta diversity per million T cells dropped in a roughly linear way, and a significant reduction was already evident by age 40. Conclusive comparison of naive and antigen-experienced compartments was prevented by the profiling of bulk unsorted PBMCs. Total diversity estimates from one million sequenced T cells were considered lower bounds and underestimates.

Donors were 30 to 45 systemically healthy Caucasian individuals from Russia aged roughly 6 to 100 years. Approximately 11 milliliters of peripheral blood were drawn from each donor into EDTA-treated Vacutainer tubes. Ficoll-Paque density-gradient centrifugation was used to isolate PBMCs, with at least 7 million per sample. Total RNA, at least 5 micrograms per sample, was extracted from PBMCs with Trizol reagent. The percentages of naive CD45RAhigh/CD27high T cells were determined by flow cytometry on a PBMC aliquot from every donor. The germline V gene (reference sequence) sets CDR1 to DFQATT and CDR2 to SNEGSKA. The CDR3 spans 15 residues, from the cysteine through the phenylalanine. The retained sequence is limited to the CDR3, 45 bases, with the frame set at the first base.

This sequence was found in an elderly woman in good health. Sequenced sample: blood. The V and J segments used are TRBV20-1 and TRBJ2-5, and TRBD1 may be the D gene, going by 5 matching bases. The base sequence is TGCAGTGCTAGAGACCTAGGGGCCAACCACGAGACCCAGTACTTC. Protein translation: CSARDLGANHETQYF.